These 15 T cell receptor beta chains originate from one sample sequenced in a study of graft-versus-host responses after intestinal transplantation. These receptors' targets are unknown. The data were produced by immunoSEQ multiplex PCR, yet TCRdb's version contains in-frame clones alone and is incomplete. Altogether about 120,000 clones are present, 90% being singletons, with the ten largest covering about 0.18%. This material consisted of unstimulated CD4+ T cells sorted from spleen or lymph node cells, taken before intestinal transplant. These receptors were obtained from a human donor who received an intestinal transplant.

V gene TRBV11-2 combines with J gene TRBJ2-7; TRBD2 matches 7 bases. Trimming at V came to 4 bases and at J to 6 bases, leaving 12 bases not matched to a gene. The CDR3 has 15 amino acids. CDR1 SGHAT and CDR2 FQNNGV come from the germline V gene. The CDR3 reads CASSWTRPPWGEQYF. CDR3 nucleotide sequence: TGTGCCAGCAGCTGGACTAGGCCGCCATGGGGCGAGCAGTACTTC.

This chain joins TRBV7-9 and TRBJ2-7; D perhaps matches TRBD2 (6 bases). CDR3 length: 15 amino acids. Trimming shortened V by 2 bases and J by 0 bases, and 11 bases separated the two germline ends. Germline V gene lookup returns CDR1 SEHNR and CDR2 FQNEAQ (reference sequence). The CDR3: CASSLKGRDSYEQYF. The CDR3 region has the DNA TGTGCCAGCAGCTTAAAGGGGCGGGACTCCTACGAGCAGTACTTC.

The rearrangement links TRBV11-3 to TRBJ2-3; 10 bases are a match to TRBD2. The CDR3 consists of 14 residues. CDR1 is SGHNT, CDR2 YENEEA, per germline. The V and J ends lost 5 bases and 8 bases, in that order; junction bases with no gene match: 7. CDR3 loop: CASSPSGGASTQYF. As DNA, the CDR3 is TGTGCCAGCAGCCCCAGCGGGGGGGCATCTACGCAGTATTTT.

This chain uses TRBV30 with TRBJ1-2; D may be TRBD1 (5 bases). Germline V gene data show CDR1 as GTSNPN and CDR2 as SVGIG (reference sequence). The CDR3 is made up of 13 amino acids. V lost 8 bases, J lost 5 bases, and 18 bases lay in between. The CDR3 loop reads CAGDLGHLYGYTF. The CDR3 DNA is TGTGCCGGGGATCTGGGGCATCTATATGGCTACACCTTC.

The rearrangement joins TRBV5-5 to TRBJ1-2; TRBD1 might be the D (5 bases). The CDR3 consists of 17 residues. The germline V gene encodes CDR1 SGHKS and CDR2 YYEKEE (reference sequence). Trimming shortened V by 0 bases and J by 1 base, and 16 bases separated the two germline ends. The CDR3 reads CASSLAAGRAFNYGYTF. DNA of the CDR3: TGTGCCAGCAGCTTGGCCGCAGGGCGAGCTTTTAACTATGGCTACACCTTC.

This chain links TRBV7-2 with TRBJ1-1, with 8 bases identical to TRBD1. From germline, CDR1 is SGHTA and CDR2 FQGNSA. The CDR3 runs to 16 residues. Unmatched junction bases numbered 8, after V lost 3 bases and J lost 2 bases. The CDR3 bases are TGTGCCAGCAGCTTTGGACAGGGATCCCTTAACACTGAAGCTTTCTTT. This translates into CASSFGQGSLNTEAFF. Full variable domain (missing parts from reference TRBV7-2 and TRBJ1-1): GAGVSQSPSNKVTEKGKDVELRCDPISGHTALYWYRQSLGQGLEFLIYFQGNSAPDKSGLPSDRFSAERTGGSVSTLTIQRTQQEDSAVYLCASSFGQGSLNTEAFFGQGTRLTVV.

The CDR3 coding sequence is TGTGCCAGCAGCTCAGAAGGGACAGGGGGAGGTTATGGCTACACCTTC. It encodes CASSSEGTGGGYGYTF. The chain combines TRBV7-2 with TRBJ1-2, with TRBD1 identical over 11 bases. This CDR3 has 16 residues. Losses at the gene ends were 4 bases for V and 5 bases for J; bases not matched to a gene: 9. Germline V gene data show CDR1 as SGHTA and CDR2 as FQGNSA.

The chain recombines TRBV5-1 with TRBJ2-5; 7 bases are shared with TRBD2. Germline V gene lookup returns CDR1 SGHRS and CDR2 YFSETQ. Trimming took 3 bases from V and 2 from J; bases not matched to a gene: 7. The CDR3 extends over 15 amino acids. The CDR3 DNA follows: TGCGCCAGCAGCTGGGGGGGGGACGTTCAAGAGACCCAGTACTTC. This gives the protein CASSWGGDVQETQYF. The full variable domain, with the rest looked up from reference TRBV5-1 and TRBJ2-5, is KAGVTQTPRYLIKTRGQQVTLSCSPISGHRSVSWYQQTPGQGLQFLFEYFSETQRNKGNFPGRFSGRQFSNSRSEMNVSTLELGDSALYLCASSWGGDVQETQYFGPGTRLLVL.

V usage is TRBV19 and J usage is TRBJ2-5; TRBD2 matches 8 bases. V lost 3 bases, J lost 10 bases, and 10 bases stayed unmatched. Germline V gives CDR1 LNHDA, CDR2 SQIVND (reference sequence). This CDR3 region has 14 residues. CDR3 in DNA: TGTGCCAGTAGTATGCCTAGCGGGTGGAGCGACCAGTACTTC. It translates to CASSMPSGWSDQYF.

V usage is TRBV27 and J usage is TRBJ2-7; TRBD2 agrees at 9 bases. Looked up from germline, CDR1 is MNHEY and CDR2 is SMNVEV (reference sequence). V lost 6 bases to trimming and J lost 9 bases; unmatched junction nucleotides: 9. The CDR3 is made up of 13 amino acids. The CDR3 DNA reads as TGTGCCAGCAGCCATAGCGGGAGAGATCGGCAGTACTTC. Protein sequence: CASSHSGRDRQYF.

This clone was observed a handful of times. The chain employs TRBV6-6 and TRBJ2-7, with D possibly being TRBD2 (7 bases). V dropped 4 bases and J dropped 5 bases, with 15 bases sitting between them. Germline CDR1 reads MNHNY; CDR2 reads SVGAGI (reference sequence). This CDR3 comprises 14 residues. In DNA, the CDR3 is TGTGCCAGCAGTTTCTCAGGGGAGGGTGACGAGCAGTACTTC. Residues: CASSFSGEGDEQYF.

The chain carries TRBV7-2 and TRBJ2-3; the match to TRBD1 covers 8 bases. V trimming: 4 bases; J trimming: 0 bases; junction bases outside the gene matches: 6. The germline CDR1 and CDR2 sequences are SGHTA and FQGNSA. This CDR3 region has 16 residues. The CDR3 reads CASSSQGGPSTDTQYF. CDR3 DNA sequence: TGTGCCAGCAGCTCACAGGGGGGCCCTAGCACAGATACGCAGTATTTT.

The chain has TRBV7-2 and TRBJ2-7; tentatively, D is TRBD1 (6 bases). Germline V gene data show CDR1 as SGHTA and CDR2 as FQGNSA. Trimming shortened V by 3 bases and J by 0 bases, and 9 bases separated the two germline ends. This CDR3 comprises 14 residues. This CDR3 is CASSLTGVSYEQYF. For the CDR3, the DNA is TGTGCCAGCAGCTTGACAGGTGTCTCCTACGAGCAGTACTTC.

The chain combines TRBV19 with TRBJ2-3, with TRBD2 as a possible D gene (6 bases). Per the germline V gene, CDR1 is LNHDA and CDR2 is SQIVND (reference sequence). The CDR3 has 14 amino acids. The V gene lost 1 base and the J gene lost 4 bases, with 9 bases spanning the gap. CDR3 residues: CASSIVSGADTQYF. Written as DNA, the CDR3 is TGTGCCAGTAGTATAGTTTCGGGGGCAGATACGCAGTATTTT.

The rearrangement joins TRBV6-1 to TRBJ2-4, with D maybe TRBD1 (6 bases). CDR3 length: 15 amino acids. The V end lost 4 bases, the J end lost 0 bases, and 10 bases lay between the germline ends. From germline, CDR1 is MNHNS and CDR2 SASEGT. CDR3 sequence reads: CASSVGTKAKNIQYF. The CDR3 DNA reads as TGTGCCAGCAGTGTTGGGACAAAAGCCAAAAACATTCAGTACTTC.